Described below is a single TCR beta chain sequence and its context. This CDR3 comprises 16 residues. J gave up 2 bases and V 7 bases, and 12 bases lay outside the gene matches. In germline, CDR1 is SEHNR, CDR2 FQNEAQ (reference sequence). The assay was immunoSEQ multiplex PCR, and TCRdb's table has in-frame clones only and misses some. The sample lists 55,000 to 80,000 clones; about 88% were seen once. This sample is drawn from a study of OX40 agonist ivuxolimab in advanced cancers. This sample comprised CD4+ or CD8+ T cells sorted from blood, obtained in a trial of the OX40 agonist ivuxolimab. The clonotype originates from an adult with an advanced solid tumor such as melanoma, head and neck, liver or kidney cancer. The rearrangement links TRBV7-9 to TRBJ1-2; 8 nucleotides align to TRBD1. As DNA, the CDR3 is TGTGCCAGCATCCTAGGTGCGGGACAGGAGAACTATGGCTACACCTTC. Translating gives CASILGAGQENYGYTF.